This is a list of T cell receptor beta chains from one sample in a study of regulatory T cells in long-lasting Graves disease. Each CDR3 protein is one row after TCRdb ran MiXCR on the multiplex PCR reads. The sample consists of about 560,000 distinct CDR3 sequences, around 16% of them appearing once. The sample was also reused in another study, on T cells in Graves' hyperthyroidism and ophthalmopathy.

Sequenced here: peripheral blood mononuclear cells (PBMCs), sampled at new diagnosis, from a patient treated with antithyroid drugs. Every receptor here comes from a man in his late teens or twenties with Graves disease. Each CDR3 is given with its conserved first and last residue. The D gene is left open where the match is weak. Only part of the rows carry a size: once, few, many, or a class if the clone is expanded.

d_call clone_size j_call v_call cdr3_aa cdr3_nt
NA many TRBJ1-5 TRBV20-1 CSASSVRGNQPQHF TGCAGTGCTAGTTCCGTGAGGGGCAATCAGCCCCAGCATTTT
NA few TRBJ2-5 TRBV24-1 CATSDPLEETQYF TGTGCCACCAGTGATCCTCTTGAAGAGACCCAGTACTTC
NA many TRBJ1-2 TRBV3-1 CASSQVPGSGYTF TGTGCCAGCAGCCAAGTGCCCGGGTCTGGCTACACCTTC
NA many TRBJ2-7 TRBV5-1 CASSLEVELSYEQYF TGCGCCAGCAGCTTGGAGGTCGAACTCTCCTACGAGCAGTACTTC
NA many TRBJ1-1 TRBV29-1 CSTGKGLGGTEAFF TGCAGCACCGGCAAGGGTTTGGGGGGCACTGAAGCTTTCTTT
NA few TRBJ1-3 TRBV20-1 CSAPLDGGGNTIYF TGCAGTGCTCCCCTTGACGGAGGTGGAAACACCATATATTTT
NA NA TRBJ1-6 TRBV6-9 CAGGSLPNSPLHF TGTGCCGGGGGCTCTCTCCCCAATTCACCCCTCCACTTT
NA NA TRBJ1-4 TRBV5-1 CASSYKTGEKLFF TGCGCCAGCAGCTATAAGACGGGTGAAAAACTGTTTTTT
NA few TRBJ1-4 TRBV28 CASSSPGFSNEKLFF TGTGCCAGCAGTTCGCCAGGGTTCTCGAATGAAAAACTGTTTTTT
NA many TRBJ2-3 TRBV20-1 CSAGGDGTDTQYF TGCAGTGCAGGAGGGGACGGCACAGATACGCAGTATTTT
NA many TRBJ2-1 TRBV7-9 CASSSTSRVGNEQFF TGTGCCAGCAGCTCGACTAGTCGGGTGGGAAATGAGCAGTTCTTC
NA NA TRBJ2-7 TRBV19 CASSIGTFYEQYF TGTGCCAGTAGTATCGGGACATTCTACGAGCAGTACTTC
TRBD2 NA TRBJ2-4 TRBV7-9 CARQREGRGNIQYF TGTGCCAGGCAGCGGGAGGGCCGGGGAAACATTCAGTACTTC
NA few TRBJ2-5 TRBV7-9 CASSSDKGKETQYF TGTGCCAGCAGCTCGGACAAAGGGAAAGAGACCCAGTACTTC
TRBD2 many TRBJ2-5 TRBV30 CAGRTSGISQETQYF TGTGCCGGGCGGACTAGCGGGATTTCCCAAGAGACCCAGTACTTC
TRBD2 NA TRBJ2-7 TRBV20-1 CSVNPGLAIYEQYF TGCAGTGTTAATCCCGGACTAGCGATCTACGAGCAGTACTTC
NA many TRBJ2-5 TRBV27 CASSLPGETQYF TGTGCCAGCAGTTTACCCGGAGAGACCCAGTACTTC
TRBD1 NA TRBJ2-5 TRBV9 CASSASDGQGLETQYF TGTGCCAGCAGCGCCTCCGACGGACAGGGGTTAGAGACCCAGTACTTC
NA many TRBJ2-3 TRBV28 CASSLRNYGLSPVTQYF TGTGCCAGCAGTTTACGAAACTATGGACTGTCCCCCGTTACGCAGTATTTT
TRBD2 few TRBJ2-7 TRBV6-1 CASSEWSESAGAYEQYF TGTGCCAGCAGTGAATGGTCGGAGTCTGCGGGAGCCTACGAGCAGTACTTC
NA NA TRBJ2-7 TRBV29-1 CSVVGLAYEQYF TGCAGCGTTGTCGGACTCGCCTACGAGCAGTACTTC
TRBD1 many TRBJ1-4 TRBV18 CASSRRQGDSEKLFF TGTGCCAGCTCCCGCAGACAGGGTGATTCCGAAAAACTGTTTTTT
TRBD2 many TRBJ2-7 TRBV20-1 CSASMTSGAYEQYF TGCAGTGCTAGCATGACTAGCGGGGCCTACGAGCAGTACTTC
NA few TRBJ2-7 TRBV5-8 CASSLDSLTEQYF TGTGCCAGCAGCTTGGACAGTTTAACCGAGCAGTACTTC